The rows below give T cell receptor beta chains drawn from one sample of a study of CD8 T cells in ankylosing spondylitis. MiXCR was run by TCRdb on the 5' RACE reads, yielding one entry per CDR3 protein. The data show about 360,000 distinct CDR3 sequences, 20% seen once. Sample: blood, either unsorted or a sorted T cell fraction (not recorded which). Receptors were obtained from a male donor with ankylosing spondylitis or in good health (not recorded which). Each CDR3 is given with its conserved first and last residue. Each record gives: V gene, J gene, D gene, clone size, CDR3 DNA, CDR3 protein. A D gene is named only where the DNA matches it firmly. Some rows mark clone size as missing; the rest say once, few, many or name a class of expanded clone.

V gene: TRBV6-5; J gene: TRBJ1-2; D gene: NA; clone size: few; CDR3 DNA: TGTGCCAGCAGTTACTCGCCAGGGTCTCGTATCGATGGCTACACCTTC; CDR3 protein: CASSYSPGSRIDGYTF
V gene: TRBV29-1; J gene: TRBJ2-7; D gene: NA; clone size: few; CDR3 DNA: TGCAGCGTTGTTGGTTCGGCTTACGAGCAGTACTTC; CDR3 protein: CSVVGSAYEQYF
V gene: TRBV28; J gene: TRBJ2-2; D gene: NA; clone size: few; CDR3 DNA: TGTGCCAGCAGTTTATTTGTTGGCCGGGGATTCGGGGAGCTGTTTTTT; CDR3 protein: CASSLFVGRGFGELFF
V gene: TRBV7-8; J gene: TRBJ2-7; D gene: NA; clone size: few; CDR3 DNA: TGTGCCAGCAGCTTGGGGGACGGCGGATACGAGCAGTACTTC; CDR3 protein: CASSLGDGGYEQYF
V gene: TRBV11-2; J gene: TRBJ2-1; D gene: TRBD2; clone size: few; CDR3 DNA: TGTGCCAGCAGCTTAGGGATAGCGGGGGGCAATGAGCAGTTCTTC; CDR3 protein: CASSLGIAGGNEQFF
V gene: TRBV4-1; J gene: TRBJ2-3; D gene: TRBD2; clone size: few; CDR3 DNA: TGCGCCAGCAGCCAAGATCTTCGAGGACTAGCGGGGTTCACAGATACGCAGTATTTT; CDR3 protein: CASSQDLRGLAGFTDTQYF
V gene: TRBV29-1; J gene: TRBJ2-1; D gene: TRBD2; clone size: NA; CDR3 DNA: TGCAGCGTTGGACTAGCGGGGGGTTCTGAGCAGTTCTTC; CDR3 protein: CSVGLAGGSEQFF
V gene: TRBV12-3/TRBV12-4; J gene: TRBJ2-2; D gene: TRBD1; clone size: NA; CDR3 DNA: TGTGCCAGCAGTCGGACCTTGGGACAGACGAGTGGAGCGAACACCGGGGAGCTGTTTTTT; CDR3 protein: CASSRTLGQTSGANTGELFF
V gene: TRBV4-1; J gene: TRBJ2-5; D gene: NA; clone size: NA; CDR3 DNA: TGCGCCAGCAGCCAAGATCCCGGGAATCCCCAAGAGACCCAGTACTTC; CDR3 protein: CASSQDPGNPQETQYF
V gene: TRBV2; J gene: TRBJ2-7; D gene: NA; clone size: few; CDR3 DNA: TGTGCCAGCAGCCCAATGACAGGAGGGTCCTACGAGCAGTACTTC; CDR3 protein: CASSPMTGGSYEQYF
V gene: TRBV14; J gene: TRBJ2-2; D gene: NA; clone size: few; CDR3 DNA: TGTGCCAGCAGCCCAACTGCGTCGGGGGCGAACACCGGGGAGCTGTTTTTT; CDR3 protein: CASSPTASGANTGELFF
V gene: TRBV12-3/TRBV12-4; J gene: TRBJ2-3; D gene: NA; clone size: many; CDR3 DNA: TGTGCCAGCAGCCCGGGAATGACGCAGTATTTT; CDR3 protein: CASSPGMTQYF
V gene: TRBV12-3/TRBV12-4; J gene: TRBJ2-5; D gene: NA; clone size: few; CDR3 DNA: TGTGCCAGCAGTTTTGGAGGGCTACTCCAAGAGACCCAGTACTTC; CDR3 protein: CASSFGGLLQETQYF
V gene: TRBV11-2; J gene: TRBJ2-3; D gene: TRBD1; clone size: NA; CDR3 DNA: TGTGCCAGCAGCCCTAAACAGGGGACGGATACGCAGTATTTT; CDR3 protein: CASSPKQGTDTQYF